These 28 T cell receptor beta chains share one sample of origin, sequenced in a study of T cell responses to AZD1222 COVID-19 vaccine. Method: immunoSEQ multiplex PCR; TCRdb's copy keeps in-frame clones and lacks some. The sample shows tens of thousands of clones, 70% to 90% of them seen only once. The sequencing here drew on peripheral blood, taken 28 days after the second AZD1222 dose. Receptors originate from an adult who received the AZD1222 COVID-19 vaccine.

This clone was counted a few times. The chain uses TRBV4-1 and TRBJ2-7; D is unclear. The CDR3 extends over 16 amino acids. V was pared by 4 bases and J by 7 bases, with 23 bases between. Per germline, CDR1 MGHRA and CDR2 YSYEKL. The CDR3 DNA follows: TGCGCCAGCAGCCTCCGGCCTTTGAGGCAGCAAGTAGAGCAGTACTTC. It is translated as CASSLRPLRQQVEQYF.

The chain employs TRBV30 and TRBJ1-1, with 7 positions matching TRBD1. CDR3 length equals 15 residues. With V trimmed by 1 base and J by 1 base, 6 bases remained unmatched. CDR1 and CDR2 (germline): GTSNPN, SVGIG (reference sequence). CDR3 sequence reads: CAWSEWTGTNTEAFF. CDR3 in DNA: TGTGCCTGGAGTGAATGGACAGGTACGAACACTGAAGCTTTCTTT.

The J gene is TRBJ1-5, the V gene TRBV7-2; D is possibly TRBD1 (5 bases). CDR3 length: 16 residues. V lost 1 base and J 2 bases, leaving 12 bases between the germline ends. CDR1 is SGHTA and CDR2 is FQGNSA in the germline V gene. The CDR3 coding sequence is TGTGCCAGCAGCTTAGGTGGGGGGACTGGCAATCAGCCCCAGCATTTT. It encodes CASSLGGGTGNQPQHF.

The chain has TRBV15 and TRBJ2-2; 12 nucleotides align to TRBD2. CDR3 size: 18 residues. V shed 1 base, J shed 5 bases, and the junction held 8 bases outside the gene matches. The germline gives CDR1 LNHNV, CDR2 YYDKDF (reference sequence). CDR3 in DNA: TGTGCCACCAGCAGAGGAGGGACTAGCGGGTCCCTAACCGGGGAGCTGTTTTTT. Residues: CATSRGGTSGSLTGELFF.

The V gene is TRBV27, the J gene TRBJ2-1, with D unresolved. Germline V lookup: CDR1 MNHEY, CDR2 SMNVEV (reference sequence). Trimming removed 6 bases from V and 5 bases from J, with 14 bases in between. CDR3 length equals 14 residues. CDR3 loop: CASSVNRGNNEQFF. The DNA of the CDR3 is TGTGCCAGCAGCGTTAATCGAGGAAACAATGAGCAGTTCTTC.

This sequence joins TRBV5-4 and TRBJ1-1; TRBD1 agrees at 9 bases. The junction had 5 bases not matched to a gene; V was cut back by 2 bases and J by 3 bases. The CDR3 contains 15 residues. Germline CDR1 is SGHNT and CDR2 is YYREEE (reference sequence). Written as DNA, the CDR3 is TGTGCCAGCAGCTTTCCGGGACAGGGATACACTGAAGCTTTCTTT. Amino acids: CASSFPGQGYTEAFF.

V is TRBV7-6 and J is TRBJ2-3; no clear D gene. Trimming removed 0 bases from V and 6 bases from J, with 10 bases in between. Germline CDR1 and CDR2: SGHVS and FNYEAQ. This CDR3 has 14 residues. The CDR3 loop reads CASSLAPVEDTQYF. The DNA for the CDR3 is TGTGCCAGCAGCTTAGCGCCGGTTGAGGATACGCAGTATTTT. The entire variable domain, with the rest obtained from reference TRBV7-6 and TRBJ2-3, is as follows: GAGVSQSPRYKVTKRGQDVALRCDPISGHVSLYWYRQALGQGPEFLTYFNYEAQQDKSGLPNDRFSAERPEGSISTLTIQRTEQRDSAMYRCASSLAPVEDTQYFGPGTRLTVL.

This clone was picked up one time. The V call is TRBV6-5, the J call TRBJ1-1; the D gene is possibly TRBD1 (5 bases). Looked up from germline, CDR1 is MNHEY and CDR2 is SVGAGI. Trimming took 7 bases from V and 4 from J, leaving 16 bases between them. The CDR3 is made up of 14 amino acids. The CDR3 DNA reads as TGTGCCAGCATGTTACGGGACCCCGGCACTGAAGCTTTCTTT. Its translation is CASMLRDPGTEAFF.

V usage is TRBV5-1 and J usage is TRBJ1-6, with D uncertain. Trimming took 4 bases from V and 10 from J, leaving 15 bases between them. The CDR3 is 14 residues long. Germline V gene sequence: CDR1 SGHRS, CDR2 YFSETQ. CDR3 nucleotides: TGCGCCAGCAGCGATCGGACGGGTGTATCACCCCTCCACTTT. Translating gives CASSDRTGVSPLHF.

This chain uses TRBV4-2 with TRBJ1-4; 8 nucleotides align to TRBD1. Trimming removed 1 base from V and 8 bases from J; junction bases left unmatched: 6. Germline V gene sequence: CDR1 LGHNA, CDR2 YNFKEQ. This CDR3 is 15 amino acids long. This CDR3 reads CASSQADRDGEKLFF. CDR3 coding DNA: TGTGCCAGCAGCCAAGCGGACAGGGACGGAGAAAAACTGTTTTTT.

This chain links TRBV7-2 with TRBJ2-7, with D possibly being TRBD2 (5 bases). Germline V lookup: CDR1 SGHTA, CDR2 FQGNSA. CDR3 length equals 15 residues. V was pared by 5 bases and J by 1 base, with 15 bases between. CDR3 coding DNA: TGTGCCAGCAGCAAAGGCGGACTGAATTCCTACGAGCAGTACTTC. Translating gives CASSKGGLNSYEQYF.

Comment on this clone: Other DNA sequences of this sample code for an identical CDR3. CDR3 sequence (DNA): TGTGCCAGCAGCCTTTCCTCTGGAAACACCATATATTTT. Translation gives CASSLSSGNTIYF. V is TRBV7-8 and J is TRBJ1-3, with D hard to call. The CDR3 consists of 13 residues. Trimming stripped 5 bases from V and 0 bases from J, with 5 bases between. CDR1 is SGHVS, CDR2 FQNEAQ, per germline. Complete variable domain (other parts from reference TRBV7-8 and TRBJ1-3): GAGVSQSPRYKVAKRGQDVALRCDPISGHVSLFWYQQALGQGPEFLTYFQNEAQLDKSGLPSDRFFAERPEGSVSTLKIQRTQQEDSAVYLCASSLSSGNTIYFGEGSWLTVV.

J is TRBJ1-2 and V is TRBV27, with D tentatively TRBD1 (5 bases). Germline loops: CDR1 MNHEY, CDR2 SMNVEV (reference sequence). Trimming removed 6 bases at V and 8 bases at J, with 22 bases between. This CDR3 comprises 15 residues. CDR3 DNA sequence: TGTGCCAGCAGCCTCCGGGCGGGGGGAGCTATCGGCTACACCTTC. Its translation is CASSLRAGGAIGYTF.

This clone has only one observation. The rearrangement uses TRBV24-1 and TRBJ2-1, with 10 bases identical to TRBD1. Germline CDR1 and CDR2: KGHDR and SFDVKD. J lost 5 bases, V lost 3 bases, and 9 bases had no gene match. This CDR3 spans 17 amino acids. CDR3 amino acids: CATSDPEDRGRDNEQFF. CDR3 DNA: TGTGCCACCAGTGATCCTGAAGACAGGGGGCGAGACAATGAGCAGTTCTTC.

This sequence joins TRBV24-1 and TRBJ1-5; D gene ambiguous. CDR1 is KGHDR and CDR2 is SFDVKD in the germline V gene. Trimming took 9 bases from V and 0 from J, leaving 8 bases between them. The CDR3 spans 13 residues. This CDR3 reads CATGQYSNQPQHF. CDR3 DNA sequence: TGTGCCACCGGCCAGTATAGCAATCAGCCCCAGCATTTT.

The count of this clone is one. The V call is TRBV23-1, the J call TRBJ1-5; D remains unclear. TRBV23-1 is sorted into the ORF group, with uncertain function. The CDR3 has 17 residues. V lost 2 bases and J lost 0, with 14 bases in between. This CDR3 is CASSQPPVDHSNQPQHF. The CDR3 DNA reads TGCGCCAGCAGTCAACCGCCGGTGGACCATAGCAATCAGCCCCAGCATTTT.

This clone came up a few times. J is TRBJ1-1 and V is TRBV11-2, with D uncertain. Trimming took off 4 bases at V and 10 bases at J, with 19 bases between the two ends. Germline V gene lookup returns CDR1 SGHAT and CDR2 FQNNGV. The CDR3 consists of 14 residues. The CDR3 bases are TGTGCCAGCAGCTCTCTCTCTCTTCCCATCGGAGCTTTCTTT. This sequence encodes CASSSLSLPIGAFF.

The CDR3 coding sequence is TGTGCCAGCAGCAAAGGGACAGTAAGCACAGATACGCAGTATTTT. The encoded protein is CASSKGTVSTDTQYF. The chain couples TRBV28 to TRBJ2-3; TRBD1 matches 7 bases. In germline, CDR1 is MDHEN, CDR2 SYDVKM. This CDR3 is built from 15 residues. The V and J ends lost 6 bases and 0 bases, in that order; junction bases with no gene match: 6.

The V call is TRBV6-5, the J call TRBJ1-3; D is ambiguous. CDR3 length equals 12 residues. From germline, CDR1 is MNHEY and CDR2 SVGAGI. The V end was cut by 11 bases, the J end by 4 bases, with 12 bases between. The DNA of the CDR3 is TGTGCCCCCTGGGCACTAGGAAACACCATATATTTT. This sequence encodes CAPWALGNTIYF.

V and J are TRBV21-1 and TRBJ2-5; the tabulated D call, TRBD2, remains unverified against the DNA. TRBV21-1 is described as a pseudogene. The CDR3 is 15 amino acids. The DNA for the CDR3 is TGTGCCACCAGGGGGGGGACTAGCGTTCCCGAGACCCAGTACTTC. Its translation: CATRGGTSVPETQYF.

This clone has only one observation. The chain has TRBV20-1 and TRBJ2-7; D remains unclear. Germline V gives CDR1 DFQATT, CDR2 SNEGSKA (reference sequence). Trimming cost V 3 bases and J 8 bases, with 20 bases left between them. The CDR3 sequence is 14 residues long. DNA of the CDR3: TGCAGTGCTAGTAGATACGCGGACCGTGTAAAGCAGTACTTC. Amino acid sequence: CSASRYADRVKQYF.

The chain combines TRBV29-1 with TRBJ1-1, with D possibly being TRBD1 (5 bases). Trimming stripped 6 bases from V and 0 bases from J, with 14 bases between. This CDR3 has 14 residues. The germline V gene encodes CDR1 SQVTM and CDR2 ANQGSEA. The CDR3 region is CSVDSGRMNTEAFF. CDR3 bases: TGCAGCGTCGATTCGGGACGGATGAACACTGAAGCTTTCTTT.

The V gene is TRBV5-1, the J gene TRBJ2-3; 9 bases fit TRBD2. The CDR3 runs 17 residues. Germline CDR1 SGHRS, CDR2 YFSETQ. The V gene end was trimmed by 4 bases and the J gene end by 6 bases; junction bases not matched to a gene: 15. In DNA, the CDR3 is TGCGCCAGCAGCACCTCTCTCCGCGGGAGGGCCCCCGATACGCAGTATTTT. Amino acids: CASSTSLRGRAPDTQYF.

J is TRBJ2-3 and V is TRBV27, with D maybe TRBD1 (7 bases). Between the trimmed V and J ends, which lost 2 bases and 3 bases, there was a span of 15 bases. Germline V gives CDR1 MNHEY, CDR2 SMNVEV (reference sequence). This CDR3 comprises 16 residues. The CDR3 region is CASSLGSEGATDTQYF. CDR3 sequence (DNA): TGTGCCAGCAGTTTAGGGTCGGAGGGGGCAACAGATACGCAGTATTTT.

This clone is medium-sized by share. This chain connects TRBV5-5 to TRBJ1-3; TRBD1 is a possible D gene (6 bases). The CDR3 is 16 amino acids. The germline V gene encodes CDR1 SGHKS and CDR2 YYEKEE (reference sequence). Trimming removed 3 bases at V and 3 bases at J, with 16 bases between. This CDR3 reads CASSWVIQGDGNTIYF. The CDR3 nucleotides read TGTGCCAGCAGCTGGGTCATACAGGGAGATGGAAACACCATATATTTT.

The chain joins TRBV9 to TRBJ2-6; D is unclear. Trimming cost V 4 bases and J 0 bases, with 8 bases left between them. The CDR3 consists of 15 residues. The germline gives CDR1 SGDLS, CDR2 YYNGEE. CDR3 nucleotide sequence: TGTGCCAGCAGCCCACAGAGCTCTGGGGCCAACGTCCTGACTTTC. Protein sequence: CASSPQSSGANVLTF.

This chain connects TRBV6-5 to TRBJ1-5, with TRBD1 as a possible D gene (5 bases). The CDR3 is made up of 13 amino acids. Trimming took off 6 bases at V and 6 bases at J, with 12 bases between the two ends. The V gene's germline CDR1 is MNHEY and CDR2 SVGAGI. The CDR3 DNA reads TGTGCCAGCAGCATGGGGCTGGCTCAGCCCCAGCATTTT. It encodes CASSMGLAQPQHF.

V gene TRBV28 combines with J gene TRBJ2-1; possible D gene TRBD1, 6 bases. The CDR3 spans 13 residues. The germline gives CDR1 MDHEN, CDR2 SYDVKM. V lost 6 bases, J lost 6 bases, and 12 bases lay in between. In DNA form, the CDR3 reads TGTGCCAGCAGAAAAACAGGGATCAATGAGCAGTTCTTC. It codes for CASRKTGINEQFF.